These 31 T cell receptor beta chains were sequenced from one sample in a study of blood T cell repertoires in COVID-19. Measured with immunoSEQ multiplex PCR; TCRdb has only the in-frame clones, and not every one. The profile shows about 150,000 clones, approximately 81% of them singletons. The sample comprised PBMCs or T cells enriched from blood (not recorded which). The receptors stem from a woman aged 45-60 years who had recovered from COVID-19.

The chain has TRBV28 and TRBJ1-2; possible D gene TRBD1, 6 bases. This CDR3 has 15 residues. The germline V and J ends were trimmed by 7 bases and 2 bases, with 17 bases remaining between them. Germline V gene data show CDR1 as MDHEN and CDR2 as SYDVKM. CDR3 residues: CASTKTGMGNYGYTF. CDR3 in DNA: TGTGCCAGCACCAAGACAGGCATGGGGAACTATGGCTACACCTTC.

The rearrangement joins TRBV9 to TRBJ2-1, with TRBD1 matching over 8 bases. The CDR3 has 15 amino acids. Germline V CDR1 and CDR2: SGDLS, YYNGEE. With V trimmed by 0 bases and J by 7 bases, 6 bases remained unmatched. DNA for the CDR3: TGTGCCAGCAGCGTAGGAGTAACAGGGGGTAATGAGCAGTTCTTC. This codes for CASSVGVTGGNEQFF.

In this sample, this clone turned up a few times. The J gene is TRBJ1-1, the V gene TRBV5-6; possible D gene TRBD1, 5 bases. CDR3 length: 15 amino acids. CDR1 SGHDT and CDR2 YYEEEE come from the germline V gene. Between the trimmed V and J ends, which lost 4 bases and 3 bases, there was a span of 16 bases. The CDR3 reads CASSRRTGDYTEAFF. The CDR3 nucleotides are TGTGCCAGCAGCCGCCGTACGGGGGACTACACTGAAGCTTTCTTT.

The chain employs TRBV5-1 and TRBJ2-7; the match to TRBD2 covers 9 bases. Germline trimming cut 4 bases from V and 1 base from J; bases unmatched to any gene: 6. This CDR3 has 15 residues. Germline V gene data show CDR1 as SGHRS and CDR2 as YFSETQ. The CDR3 DNA reads as TGCGCCAGCAGCCTTATAGCGGGAGCTTCCTACGAGCAGTACTTC. This encodes CASSLIAGASYEQYF. Full variable domain (missing parts from reference TRBV5-1 and TRBJ2-7): KAGVTQTPRYLIKTRGQQVTLSCSPISGHRSVSWYQQTPGQGLQFLFEYFSETQRNKGNFPGRFSGRQFSNSRSEMNVSTLELGDSALYLCASSLIAGASYEQYFGPGTRLTVT.

This chain links TRBV5-1 with TRBJ2-3; TRBD1 aligns across 8 bases. There are 16 residues in the CDR3. Germline trimming cut 0 bases from V and 4 bases from J; bases unmatched to any gene: 7. Germline V gene sequence: CDR1 SGHRS, CDR2 YFSETQ. The CDR3 DNA reads TGCGCCAGCAGCTTGGCCTCGGGGACAGGTGCAGATACGCAGTATTTT. Translating gives CASSLASGTGADTQYF.

This clone was detected once. This chain connects TRBV5-4 to TRBJ1-2; TRBD1 matches at 9 bases. Per the germline V gene, CDR1 is SGHNT and CDR2 is YYREEE (reference sequence). The CDR3 is 18 residues long. Trimming cost V 4 bases and J 0 bases; bases outside gene matches: 13. The DNA of the CDR3 is TGTGCCAGCAGCGGTACCGGGACAGGGTTCGGAGCTAACTATGGCTACACCTTC. Translated, it gives CASSGTGTGFGANYGYTF. Combining the CDR3 with reference TRBV5-4 and TRBJ1-2 gives the whole variable domain ETGVTQSPTHLIKTRGQQVTLRCSSQSGHNTVSWYQQALGQGPQFIFQYYREEENGRGNFPPRFSGLQFPNYSSELNVNALELDDSALYLCASSGTGTGFGANYGYTFGSGTRLTVV.

The table lists this clone with a few counts. The chain links TRBV6-2 or TRBV6-3 to TRBJ1-3; tentative D call: TRBD1 (5 bases). Trimming stripped 4 bases from V and 4 bases from J, with 14 bases between. The CDR3 loop spans 15 amino acids. Germline V gene lookup returns CDR1 MNHEY and CDR2 SVGEGT. CDR3 amino acids: CASSSRMGLGNTIYF. DNA of the CDR3: TGTGCCAGCAGTTCCAGAATGGGGCTCGGAAACACCATATATTTT.

This chain joins TRBV4-1 and TRBJ1-5; D uncertain. Looked up from germline, CDR1 is MGHRA and CDR2 is YSYEKL. V lost 6 bases and J lost 6, with 18 bases in between. The CDR3 spans 15 residues. CDR3 in amino acids: CASRPTGIPFQPQHF. In DNA form, the CDR3 reads TGCGCCAGCAGGCCCACCGGGATCCCATTTCAGCCCCAGCATTTT.

The chain is built from TRBV5-1 and TRBJ2-1; TRBD2 aligns across 10 bases. With 5 bases clipped from V and 4 bases from J, the junction kept 0 bases outside the gene matches. The CDR3 consists of 13 residues. The germline V gene encodes CDR1 SGHRS and CDR2 YFSETQ. The CDR3: CASRGLAYNEQFF. CDR3 coding DNA: TGCGCCAGCAGGGGACTAGCGTACAATGAGCAGTTCTTC.

The V call is TRBV7-8, the J call TRBJ2-5; possible D gene TRBD1, 6 bases. Germline V CDR1 and CDR2: SGHVS, FQNEAQ. Trimming shortened V by 3 bases and J by 2 bases, and 7 bases separated the two germline ends. There are 13 residues in the CDR3. CDR3 protein: CASSFGQQETQYF. CDR3 coding DNA: TGTGCCAGCAGCTTCGGACAGCAAGAGACCCAGTACTTC.

Here the CDR3 reads CASSYFPRNEQFF. The CDR3 bases are TGTGCCAGCAGTTACTTCCCCCGCAATGAGCAGTTCTTC. The V gene is TRBV6-5, the J gene TRBJ2-1; D uncertain. Germline lookup yields CDR1 MNHEY and CDR2 SVGAGI. The CDR3 is made up of 13 amino acids. Between the trimmed V and J ends, which lost 1 base and 6 bases, there was a span of 7 bases.

In its sample, this clone was seen once. The chain uses TRBV2 and TRBJ2-7; a weak D match, TRBD1 (6 bases). Germline CDR1 and CDR2: SNHLY and FYNNEI. CDR3 size: 15 residues. The V and J ends lost 6 bases and 2 bases respectively, with 17 bases between them. The CDR3 coding sequence is TGTGCCAGCAGATATACAGGGATCGCGACCTACGAGCAGTACTTC. Encoded protein: CASRYTGIATYEQYF. The complete variable domain, with remaining parts taken from reference TRBV2 and TRBJ2-7, reads EPEVTQTPSHQVTQMGQEVILRCVPISNHLYFYWYRQILGQKVEFLVSFYNNEISEKSEIFDDQFSVERPDGSNFTLKIRSTKLEDSAMYFCASRYTGIATYEQYFGPGTRLTVT.

The V gene is TRBV5-4, the J gene TRBJ1-2; a weak D match, TRBD1 (6 bases). The CDR3 covers 13 residues. CDR1 SGHNT and CDR2 YYREEE come from the germline V gene (reference sequence). Trimming removed 4 bases from V and 8 bases from J, with 15 bases in between. For the CDR3, the DNA is TGTGCCAGCAGCATGCAGGGGATTTTGGGCTACACCTTC. Its translation: CASSMQGILGYTF.

The CDR3 loop is CASSLAANTEAFF. CDR3 nucleotide sequence: TGTGCCAGCAGCTTAGCGGCGAACACTGAAGCTTTCTTT. The chain combines TRBV7-3 with TRBJ1-1; no clear D gene. V shed 2 bases and J shed 1 base, with 5 bases lying between them. Germline CDR1 reads SGHTA; CDR2 reads FQGTGA. The CDR3 runs 13 residues. The whole variable domain, remainder taken from reference TRBV7-3 and TRBJ1-1, is GAGVSQTPSNKVTEKGKYVELRCDPISGHTALYWYRQSLGQGPEFLIYFQGTGAADDSGLPNDRFFAVRPEGSVSTLKIQRTERGDSAVYLCASSLAANTEAFFGQGTRLTVV.

This chain links TRBV6-6 with TRBJ2-3; possible D gene TRBD1, 6 bases. Germline values: CDR1 MNHNY, CDR2 SVGAGI (reference sequence). Trimming shortened V by 3 bases and J by 6 bases, and 19 bases separated the two germline ends. The CDR3 is 16 residues long. DNA of the CDR3: TGTGCCAGCAGTTATTTGGGGGCGCGTGTCTCGGATACGCAGTATTTT. Translation gives CASSYLGARVSDTQYF.

Comment on this clone: Other DNA sequences in the sample encode the same CDR3. The chain carries TRBV28 and TRBJ1-2, with D unresolved. The germline V and J ends were trimmed by 4 bases and 4 bases, with 4 bases remaining between them. The CDR3 is 11 amino acids. Germline assignment: CDR1 MDHEN and CDR2 SYDVKM. CDR3 DNA: TGTGCCAGCAGTTCCGGCTATGGCTACACCTTC. This encodes CASSSGYGYTF.

The chain joins TRBV28 to TRBJ1-1, with unresolved D. V lost 4 bases to trimming and J lost 2 bases, with 11 bases between them. The CDR3 is 14 residues long. Germline V gene lookup returns CDR1 MDHEN and CDR2 SYDVKM. The DNA for the CDR3 is TGTGCCAGCAGTTCGGGTCTAGACAACACTGAAGCTTTCTTT. This codes for CASSSGLDNTEAFF.

The V gene is TRBV5-1, the J gene TRBJ1-1; 8 bases agree with TRBD1. V gave up 5 bases and J gave up 7 bases; unmatched junction bases: 4. The germline gives CDR1 SGHRS, CDR2 YFSETQ. The CDR3 consists of 12 residues. Here the CDR3 reads CASSWDRLEAFF. As DNA, the CDR3 is TGCGCCAGCAGTTGGGACAGGCTTGAAGCTTTCTTT.

The sample holds a few counts of this clone. The chain uses TRBV19 and TRBJ1-1; D ambiguous. The CDR3 runs to 15 residues. With 4 bases removed from V and 1 base from J, the gap between germline ends came to 13 bases. The germline V gene has CDR1 LNHDA and CDR2 SQIVND (reference sequence). Here the CDR3 reads CASSNLGAWNTEAFF. DNA for the CDR3: TGTGCCAGTAGTAATCTGGGAGCTTGGAACACTGAAGCTTTCTTT. Variable domain in full (rest from reference TRBV19 and TRBJ1-1): DGGITQSPKYLFRKEGQNVTLSCEQNLNHDAMYWYRQDPGQGLRLIYYSQIVNDFQKGDIAEGYSVSREKKESFPLTVTSAQKNPTAFYLCASSNLGAWNTEAFFGQGTRLTVV.

This chain connects TRBV6-5 to TRBJ1-3; D gene ambiguous. The CDR3 covers 16 residues. The germline V gene has CDR1 MNHEY and CDR2 SVGAGI. V shed 3 bases and J shed 0 bases, with 12 bases lying between them. The CDR3 loop reads CASSYGQSLSGNTIYF. CDR3 bases: TGTGCCAGCAGTTATGGGCAGAGTCTCTCTGGAAACACCATATATTTT.

This chain joins TRBV24-1 and TRBJ1-1; no firm D call. The CDR3 runs 14 residues. Germline values: CDR1 KGHDR, CDR2 SFDVKD. Trimming removed 9 bases at V and 2 bases at J, with 15 bases between. The CDR3 here is CATPWRKLNTEAFF. The DNA of the CDR3 is TGTGCCACCCCGTGGAGGAAACTTAACACTGAAGCTTTCTTT.

The V call is TRBV5-4, the J call TRBJ2-2; tentative D call: TRBD2 (5 bases). In germline, CDR1 is SGHNT, CDR2 YYREEE (reference sequence). Trimming pared 4 bases from V and 4 bases from J, leaving 14 bases between. The CDR3 totals 15 residues. The CDR3 DNA reads as TGTGCCAGCAGCAGGACTGGTCCCGGCACCGGGGAGCTGTTTTTT. Translation: CASSRTGPGTGELFF.

J is TRBJ1-3 and V is TRBV5-1; 7 bases are a match to TRBD1. This CDR3 has 17 amino acids. With V trimmed by 1 base and J by 0 bases, 7 bases remained unmatched. CDR1 SGHRS and CDR2 YFSETQ come from the germline V gene. CDR3 in DNA: TGCGCCAGCAGCTTGTCGGGACAGCTAAGCTCTGGAAACACCATATATTTT. It translates to CASSLSGQLSSGNTIYF.

The V gene is TRBV7-9, the J gene TRBJ1-6; D is ambiguous. The germline V gene encodes CDR1 SEHNR and CDR2 FQNEAQ (reference sequence). Trimming cost V 2 bases and J 9 bases, with 17 bases left between them. The CDR3 spans 16 residues. Here the CDR3 reads CASSLSSGSKSSPLHF. The CDR3 nucleotides are TGTGCCAGCAGCTTAAGTTCCGGGTCTAAGAGTTCACCCCTCCACTTT.

This chain links TRBV28 with TRBJ2-7; 9 positions agree with TRBD1. Germline assignment: CDR1 MDHEN and CDR2 SYDVKM. The CDR3 length is 15 residues. After removal of 2 bases from V and 3 bases from J, the junction contained 5 bases not matched to a gene. The CDR3 loop reads CASSLIGTGFYEQYF. The CDR3 DNA reads as TGTGCCAGCAGTTTAATTGGGACAGGGTTCTACGAGCAGTACTTC.

The chain employs TRBV2 and TRBJ2-7; 11 bases are a match to TRBD2. V was clipped by 8 bases and J by 4 bases; unmatched bases: 4. The CDR3 contains 13 residues. CDR1 is SNHLY, CDR2 FYNNEI, per germline. CDR3 sequence: CASVTSGVYEQYF. The CDR3 bases are TGTGCCAGCGTGACTAGCGGGGTTTACGAGCAGTACTTC.

The V call is TRBV11-1, the J call TRBJ1-6, with no clear D. Germline values: CDR1 SGHAT, CDR2 FQDESV (reference sequence). CDR3 length: 14 residues. The germline V and J ends were trimmed by 1 base and 10 bases, with 11 bases remaining between them. CDR3 residues: CASSLVEGGSPLHF. The CDR3 DNA reads as TGTGCCAGCAGCTTAGTGGAGGGAGGGTCACCCCTCCACTTT.

This chain connects TRBV29-1 to TRBJ2-1; D is ambiguous. Trimming took 3 bases from V and 1 from J, leaving 7 bases between them. CDR3 length equals 13 residues. Per the germline V gene, CDR1 is SQVTM and CDR2 is ANQGSEA. CDR3 region: CSVEAASYNEQFF. CDR3 nucleotide sequence: TGCAGCGTTGAGGCGGCGTCCTACAATGAGCAGTTCTTC.

The rearrangement uses TRBV6-6 and TRBJ1-1, with 10 bases fitting TRBD1. The CDR3 totals 15 residues. Germline CDR1 and CDR2: MNHNY and SVGAGI (reference sequence). With 2 bases clipped from V and 5 bases from J, the junction kept 5 bases outside the gene matches. DNA for the CDR3: TGTGCCAGCAGTTACGCCGGGACAGGGGTGACTGAAGCTTTCTTT. Translating gives CASSYAGTGVTEAFF.

The chain combines TRBV3-1 (or the pseudogene TRBV3-2) with TRBJ2-5; the match to TRBD2 covers 9 bases. This CDR3 region has 14 residues. The junction had 12 bases not matched to a gene; V was cut back by 11 bases and J by 5 bases. Germline lookup yields CDR1 LGHDT and CDR2 YNNKEL (reference sequence). CDR3 protein: CAPRPGRGGETQYF. The CDR3 region has the DNA TGTGCCCCCCGCCCCGGGCGGGGGGGGGAGACCCAGTACTTC.

This chain uses TRBV19 with TRBJ2-2; 14 nucleotides line up with TRBD2. Losses at the gene ends were 4 bases for V and 6 bases for J; bases not matched to a gene: 10. Germline values: CDR1 LNHDA, CDR2 SQIVND (reference sequence). There are 18 residues in the CDR3. The chain's CDR3 is CASSRGLAGGLAPGELFF. The CDR3 DNA sequence: TGTGCCAGTAGTAGAGGACTAGCGGGGGGCTTAGCTCCCGGGGAGCTGTTTTTT. Together with reference TRBV19 and TRBJ2-2, the CDR3 gives the full variable domain: DGGITQSPKYLFRKEGQNVTLSCEQNLNHDAMYWYRQDPGQGLRLIYYSQIVNDFQKGDIAEGYSVSREKKESFPLTVTSAQKNPTAFYLCASSRGLAGGLAPGELFFGEGSRLTVL.